The rows below give T cell receptor beta chains drawn from one sample of a study of identical twins. TCRdb redid the calling of the 5' RACE reads with MiXCR, one entry per CDR3 protein. The table lists about 470,000 distinct CDR3 sequences, 20% to 25% of them singletons. This sample was shared with a second study, whose subject was T cells expressing NK-cell markers.

Sequenced material: CD4+ T cells sorted from blood. The receptors were sampled from a young woman in good health. CDR3s include the opening cysteine and the closing phenylalanine or tryptophan. The order of the fields is J gene, V gene, clone size, CDR3 length, D gene, CDR3 DNA, CDR3 protein. D genes are given only for firm matches. A clone size is listed for some rows: how often the clone was seen (once, few, many), or a class if it is expanded.

j_call: TRBJ1-5; v_call: TRBV10-3; clone_size: -; cdr3_length: 15; d_call: -; cdr3_nt: TGTGCCACCCGGGACAAGGGGATTGGCAATCAGCCCCAGCATTTT; cdr3_aa: CATRDKGIGNQPQHF
j_call: TRBJ2-7; v_call: TRBV28; clone_size: -; cdr3_length: 14; d_call: -; cdr3_nt: TGTGCCAGCAGTCGTCCGGGGACCTCCTACGAGCAGTACTTC; cdr3_aa: CASSRPGTSYEQYF
j_call: TRBJ2-1; v_call: TRBV20-1; clone_size: -; cdr3_length: 16; d_call: -; cdr3_nt: TGCAGTGCTAGAACCGACAAACCGAGCTCCTACAATGAGCAGTTCTTC; cdr3_aa: CSARTDKPSSYNEQFF
j_call: TRBJ2-1; v_call: TRBV6-5; clone_size: -; cdr3_length: 14; d_call: -; cdr3_nt: TGTGCCAGCAGTTACTCGAAATCTGAAGATGAGCAGTTCTTC; cdr3_aa: CASSYSKSEDEQFF
j_call: TRBJ2-1; v_call: TRBV6-2/TRBV6-3; clone_size: few; cdr3_length: 14; d_call: TRBD2; cdr3_nt: TGTGCCAGCAGCGGACCAGCGGGAGTTGGTGAGCAGTTCTTC; cdr3_aa: CASSGPAGVGEQFF
j_call: TRBJ2-1; v_call: TRBV3-1; clone_size: few; cdr3_length: 17; d_call: -; cdr3_nt: TGTGCCAGCAGCCAAGTGCACGCGGCGAACTCCTACAATGAGCAGTTCTTC; cdr3_aa: CASSQVHAANSYNEQFF
j_call: TRBJ1-1; v_call: TRBV29-1; clone_size: -; cdr3_length: 10; d_call: -; cdr3_nt: TGCAGCGTCTTGGGGGAAGAAGCTTTCTTT; cdr3_aa: CSVLGEEAFF
j_call: TRBJ2-5; v_call: TRBV9; clone_size: few; cdr3_length: 14; d_call: -; cdr3_nt: TGTGCCAGCAGCCGTAGTGGATTCAGGGAGACCCAGTACTTC; cdr3_aa: CASSRSGFRETQYF
j_call: TRBJ1-1; v_call: TRBV30; clone_size: -; cdr3_length: 11; d_call: -; cdr3_nt: TGTGCCTGGAGTGTTGGGGGCGACGCTTTCTTT; cdr3_aa: CAWSVGGDAFF
j_call: TRBJ2-7; v_call: TRBV6-5; clone_size: -; cdr3_length: 18; d_call: TRBD2; cdr3_nt: TGTGCCAGCAGTTACTCGAGACAGAGTAGCGGGAGTTCCTACGAGCAGTACTTC; cdr3_aa: CASSYSRQSSGSSYEQYF
j_call: TRBJ2-7; v_call: TRBV20-1; clone_size: few; cdr3_length: 14; d_call: TRBD1; cdr3_nt: TGCAGTGCTCTCGCGCCGGGACAGGGTGGTGAGCAGTACTTC; cdr3_aa: CSALAPGQGGEQYF
j_call: TRBJ2-7; v_call: TRBV29-1; clone_size: few; cdr3_length: 11; d_call: -; cdr3_nt: TGCAGCGTTTCTGAGTTTGACGAGCAGTACTTC; cdr3_aa: CSVSEFDEQYF
j_call: TRBJ2-1; v_call: TRBV7-2; clone_size: -; cdr3_length: 14; d_call: -; cdr3_nt: TGTGCCAGCAGCTTCGCCCGGACGGGCGATGAGCAGTTCTTC; cdr3_aa: CASSFARTGDEQFF
j_call: TRBJ1-2; v_call: TRBV12-3/TRBV12-4; clone_size: -; cdr3_length: 11; d_call: -; cdr3_nt: TGTGCCAGCAGTTTATTAGGGGGCTACACCTTC; cdr3_aa: CASSLLGGYTF
j_call: TRBJ2-7; v_call: TRBV20-1; clone_size: -; cdr3_length: 14; d_call: TRBD1; cdr3_nt: TGCAGTGCTTCCCGAGGGACAGGCCCCTACGAGCAGTACTTC; cdr3_aa: CSASRGTGPYEQYF
j_call: TRBJ1-1; v_call: TRBV2; clone_size: few; cdr3_length: 13; d_call: TRBD1; cdr3_nt: TGTGCCAGCACTACAGGGGAGGGCACTGAAGCTTTCTTT; cdr3_aa: CASTTGEGTEAFF
j_call: TRBJ2-5; v_call: TRBV7-3; clone_size: -; cdr3_length: 15; d_call: -; cdr3_nt: TGTGCCAGCAGCCCATTGTCCGGGGGGCGGGAGACCCAGTACTTC; cdr3_aa: CASSPLSGGRETQYF